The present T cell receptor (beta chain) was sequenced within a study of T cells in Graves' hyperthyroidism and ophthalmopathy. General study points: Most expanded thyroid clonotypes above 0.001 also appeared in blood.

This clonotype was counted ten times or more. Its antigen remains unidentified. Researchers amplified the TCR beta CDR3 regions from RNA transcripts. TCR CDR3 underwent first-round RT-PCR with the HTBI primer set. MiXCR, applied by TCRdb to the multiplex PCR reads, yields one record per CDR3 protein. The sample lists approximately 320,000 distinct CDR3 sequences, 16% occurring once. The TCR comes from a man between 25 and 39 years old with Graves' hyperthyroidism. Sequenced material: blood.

In DNA, the CDR3 is TGTGCCACCAGGGGCGCAGAAGATTCACCCCTCCACTTT. Amino acids: CATRGAEDSPLHF. This chain joins TRBV2 and TRBJ1-6; perhaps TRBD1 as D (6 bases). The V gene lost 10 bases and the J gene lost 8 bases, with 15 bases spanning the gap. Germline V gene lookup returns CDR1 SNHLY and CDR2 FYNNEI. The CDR3 is made up of 13 amino acids.